These 20 T cell receptor beta chains were all obtained from the same sample, sequenced in a study of blood T cell repertoires in COVID-19. Libraries were prepared by immunoSEQ multiplex PCR; TCRdb keeps only in-frame clonotypes and omits some of them. Among some 670,000 clones listed, about nine tenths were seen once. Sequences were obtained from peripheral blood. These receptors all stem from a woman under 30 with acute or convalescent COVID-19.

The chain employs TRBV11-2 and TRBJ1-1, with 7 nucleotides matching TRBD1. This CDR3 has 14 amino acids. V dropped 5 bases and J dropped 4; count of bases not matched to a gene: 7. Germline-derived CDR1 and CDR2 are SGHAT and FQNNGV. DNA for the CDR3: TGTGCCAGCAGCCACGGGACAGTCCCCACTGAAGCTTTCTTT. This gives the protein CASSHGTVPTEAFF.

This clone was counted between two and nine times. The V call is TRBV2, the J call TRBJ1-1; maybe TRBD1 (5 bases). The germline CDR1 and CDR2 sequences are SNHLY and FYNNEI. The germline V and J ends were trimmed by 7 bases and 3 bases, with 12 bases remaining between them. This CDR3 contains 13 residues. The CDR3, as DNA: TGTGCCAGCAATAAAGGGGTTGACACTGAAGCTTTCTTT. Translated: CASNKGVDTEAFF.

Only a few counts were recorded for this clone. This sequence joins TRBV13 and TRBJ1-1; a weak D match, TRBD1 (5 bases). The CDR3 extends over 14 amino acids. V was cut by 7 bases and J by 1 base, with 13 bases left in between. Germline V gives CDR1 PRHDT, CDR2 FYEKMQ (reference sequence). CDR3 residues: CASIGGVSNTEAFF. CDR3 DNA: TGTGCCAGCATCGGAGGGGTTTCGAACACTGAAGCTTTCTTT.

The J gene is TRBJ2-7, the V gene TRBV9, with 8 bases matching TRBD2. Germline V lookup: CDR1 SGDLS, CDR2 YYNGEE. With 3 bases clipped from V and 0 bases from J, the junction kept 5 bases outside the gene matches. The CDR3 contains 15 residues. CDR3 protein: CASSASGTSSYEQYF. The CDR3 DNA sequence: TGTGCCAGCAGCGCCTCCGGGACTAGCTCCTACGAGCAGTACTTC.

To note about this clone: The sample carries other DNA sequences with the same CDR3. This chain connects TRBV5-1 to TRBJ1-2; 12 bases match TRBD1. The CDR3 consists of 14 residues. After removal of 4 bases from V and 6 bases from J, the junction contained 4 bases not matched to a gene. Germline V gives CDR1 SGHRS, CDR2 YFSETQ. Written as DNA, the CDR3 is TGCGCCAGCAGCCCGGGACAGGGGGCTGATGGCTACACCTTC. Translation: CASSPGQGADGYTF.

The CDR3 is CASSTRDRGADTQYF. The CDR3 nucleotides read TGTGCCAGCAGTACCCGGGACAGGGGAGCAGATACGCAGTATTTT. The V call is TRBV27, the J call TRBJ2-3, with 10 bases lining up with TRBD1. Germline-derived CDR1 and CDR2 are MNHEY and SMNVEV (reference sequence). The CDR3 contains 15 residues. The ends lost 5 bases at V and 4 bases at J; junction bases unmatched: 6.

This chain joins TRBV6-5 and TRBJ1-3, with 9 bases identical to TRBD1. This CDR3 is built from 16 residues. Germline V lookup: CDR1 MNHEY, CDR2 SVGAGI. With V trimmed by 4 bases and J by 1 base, 5 bases remained unmatched. The CDR3 DNA reads as TGTGCCAGCAGTTCGGACAGGGGCCAATCTGGAAACACCATATATTTT. Translation gives CASSSDRGQSGNTIYF.

J is TRBJ2-7 and V is TRBV7-3, with 9 bases that match TRBD1. This CDR3 is built from 18 residues. The trim removed 6 bases at V and 0 bases at J, leaving 15 bases unmatched. Per germline, CDR1 SGHTA and CDR2 FQGTGA. CDR3 coding DNA: TGTGCCAGCAGACCAACGGACAGGGGCCGTCTTGACTCCTACGAGCAGTACTTC. Residues: CASRPTDRGRLDSYEQYF.

The gene calls are TRBV21-1 and TRBJ2-5; the D call TRBD2 from the table was never checked on the DNA. TRBV21-1 is given as a pseudogene. The CDR3 sequence is 15 residues long. Here the CDR3 DNA reads TGTGCCAGCAGCGCCCTAGCGGGGGGGCAAGAGACCCAGTACTTC. Translated: CASSALAGGQETQYF.

This chain's CDR3 is CASSLALGDTPLQNTEAFF. The CDR3, as DNA: TGTGCCAGCAGTCTGGCATTGGGGGACACCCCTCTTCAAAACACTGAAGCTTTCTTT. This rearrangement joins TRBV21-1 to TRBJ1-1; the table's TRBD1 call for D was not verified on the DNA. TRBV21-1 is given as a pseudogene. This CDR3 has 19 amino acids.

The chain recombines TRBV6-5 with TRBJ1-5, with D hard to call. The CDR3 length is 14 residues. Germline lookup yields CDR1 MNHEY and CDR2 SVGAGI. Trimming took 5 bases from V and 3 from J, leaving 11 bases between them. CDR3 coding DNA: TGTGCCAGCAGTCGGTCCGATATCAATCAGCCCCAGCATTTT. Its translation: CASSRSDINQPQHF.

The chain links TRBV30 to TRBJ2-2, with D tentatively TRBD2 (7 bases). Trimming took off 6 bases at V and 4 bases at J, with 21 bases between the two ends. The germline CDR1 and CDR2 sequences are GTSNPN and SVGIG (reference sequence). This CDR3 is built from 16 residues. CDR3 residues: CACTTSAGAPTGELFF. The CDR3 nucleotides are TGTGCCTGTACCACATCCGCGGGGGCACCCACCGGGGAGCTGTTTTTT.

The chain is built from TRBV6-5 and TRBJ1-5; the match to TRBD1 covers 7 bases. Trimming at V came to 11 bases and at J to 6 bases, leaving 10 bases not matched to a gene. Germline CDR1 and CDR2: MNHEY and SVGAGI. The CDR3 sequence is 13 residues long. The CDR3 region has the DNA TGTGCCGAGGGGGCAGGGACGAGTCAGCCCCAGCATTTT. This gives the protein CAEGAGTSQPQHF.

V is TRBV12-5 and J is TRBJ1-5; TRBD1 aligns across 9 bases. With V trimmed by 3 bases and J by 8 bases, 8 bases remained unmatched. Germline V gene sequence: CDR1 LGHNT, CDR2 FRNRAP. This CDR3 has 15 residues. The CDR3 region is CASGFAGDREEPQHF. The CDR3 DNA reads as TGTGCTAGTGGTTTTGCGGGGGACAGGGAGGAGCCCCAGCATTTT.

The chain uses TRBV12-3 or TRBV12-4 and TRBJ2-3; the D is unclear. The V end lost 6 bases, the J end lost 3 bases, and 10 bases lay between the germline ends. CDR3 length: 13 residues. CDR3: CASSLPTTDTQYF. Written as DNA, the CDR3 is TGTGCCAGCAGCCTCCCTACTACAGATACGCAGTATTTT.

The rearrangement uses TRBV20-1 and TRBJ1-4; D remains unclear. CDR3 length equals 14 residues. V was trimmed by 3 bases and J by 4 bases, leaving 12 bases between them. The V gene's germline CDR1 is DFQATT and CDR2 SNEGSKA (reference sequence). The CDR3 reads CSASLAGSNEKLFF. CDR3 nucleotide sequence: TGCAGTGCTAGTTTGGCGGGAAGTAATGAAAAACTGTTTTTT.

The rearrangement links TRBV5-1 to TRBJ1-1; D unclear. This CDR3 spans 15 amino acids. Germline V lookup: CDR1 SGHRS, CDR2 YFSETQ. V was pared by 2 bases and J by 3 bases, with 14 bases between. The CDR3 DNA follows: TGCGCCAGCAGCTTTGTACTGAGTGCCTACACTGAAGCTTTCTTT. Its protein is CASSFVLSAYTEAFF.

The V gene is TRBV19, the J gene TRBJ1-1; unclear D gene. The germline V gene has CDR1 LNHDA and CDR2 SQIVND (reference sequence). Trimming cost V 3 bases and J 2 bases, with 7 bases left between them. The CDR3 consists of 13 residues. The CDR3 protein is CASSMAPNTEAFF. The CDR3 DNA sequence: TGTGCCAGTAGTATGGCCCCAAACACTGAAGCTTTCTTT.

This rearrangement joins TRBV7-6 to TRBJ2-2; TRBD1 is a possible D gene (5 bases). V was clipped by 1 base and J by 7 bases, with 16 bases between them. This CDR3 has 16 amino acids. CDR1 is SGHVS, CDR2 FNYEAQ, per germline. Written as DNA, the CDR3 is TGTGCCAGCAGCTTAGGCGACAGAGCAAGGGTCGGGGAGCTGTTTTTT. This translates into CASSLGDRARVGELFF.

This rearrangement joins TRBV5-6 to TRBJ1-1; 8 nucleotides match TRBD1. Trimming cost V 4 bases and J 8 bases; bases outside gene matches: 10. CDR1 and CDR2 from the germline V gene are SGHDT and YYEEEE. This CDR3 spans 14 amino acids. This chain's CDR3 is CASSPDRGQIEAFF. The CDR3 DNA is TGTGCCAGCAGCCCAGACAGGGGACAGATAGAAGCTTTCTTT.